The 3 T cell receptor beta chains below come from one sample, sequenced in a study of blood T cells in healthy people across ages. With a J-beta primer mix and a sample-barcoded 5' primer, a second PCR ran about 7 to 12 cycles. TCRdb re-called the 5' RACE reads through MiXCR, storing one row per CDR3 protein. The table has approximately 800,000 distinct CDR3 sequences, roughly 46% seen once. The sequenced material came from blood. The origin of the receptors is a man older than 75 in good health.

Concerning this clonotype itself: The junction departs from germline at one end; a sequencing error may be responsible. This CDR3 reads CVSSLSGLISDEQYF. For the CDR3, the DNA is TGTGTCAGCAGCTTATCCGGCTTAATTAGCGATGAGCAGTACTTC. V and J are TRBV11-3 and TRBJ2-7, with a possible D match to TRBD2 (5 bases). Per germline, CDR1 SGHNT and CDR2 YENEEA. CDR3 length: 15 amino acids.

The V gene is TRBV7-2, the J gene TRBJ2-7, with TRBD1 identical over 9 bases. Germline V gene lookup returns CDR1 SGHTA and CDR2 FQGNSA. CDR3 size: 18 residues. V shed 3 bases and J 7 bases; nucleotides not matched to a gene: 19. CDR3 sequence reads: CASSFMTGRIQGAGEQYF. CDR3 bases: TGTGCCAGCAGCTTCATGACGGGACGAATACAGGGGGCTGGTGAGCAGTACTTC.

This clonotype has only a few counts. The gene calls are TRBV29-1 and TRBJ2-2; 7 bases fit TRBD1. The V and J ends lost 7 bases and 5 bases, in that order; junction bases with no gene match: 7. The V gene's germline CDR1 is SQVTM and CDR2 ANQGSEA. This CDR3 has 13 residues. CDR3 in DNA: TGCAGCGCTGGGACAGCATCAACCGGGGAGCTGTTTTTT. Its translation is CSAGTASTGELFF.